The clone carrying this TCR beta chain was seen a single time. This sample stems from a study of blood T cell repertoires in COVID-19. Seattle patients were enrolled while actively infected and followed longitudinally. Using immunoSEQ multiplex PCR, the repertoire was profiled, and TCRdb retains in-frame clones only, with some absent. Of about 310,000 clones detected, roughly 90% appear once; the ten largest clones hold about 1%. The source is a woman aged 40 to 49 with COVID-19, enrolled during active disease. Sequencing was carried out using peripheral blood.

DNA for the CDR3: TGTGCCAGCAGTCCCCTCGGCGGGAGATCTAGCACAGATACGCAGTATTTT. Protein product: CASSPLGGRSSTDTQYF. This chain joins TRBV28 and TRBJ2-3, with 7 bases that match TRBD2. The CDR3 has 17 residues. Germline-derived CDR1 and CDR2 are MDHEN and SYDVKM. The V segment lost 5 bases and the J segment 0 bases; nucleotides outside the gene matches: 11.